Below, one T cell receptor beta chain is given with its context. The antigen is undetermined. Other nucleotide sequences in the sample specify the same CDR3. The sample is drawn from a study of T cell responses to AZD1222 COVID-19 vaccine. Looking at the study overall: It was second doses at about 4 or about 12 weeks that were pooled. The study, taken as a whole, reports: CD4 TCRs linked to vaccination spanned spike, dominating at 160-218 and 743-854.

Sequencing used immunoSEQ multiplex PCR; TCRdb keeps in-frame clones, though not all of them. The sample lists some 170,000 clones, about 89% seen once, with 1.5% to 2% in the top ten. Germline lookup yields CDR1 SGHRS and CDR2 YFSETQ. CDR3 size: 13 residues. Between the trimmed V and J ends, which lost 3 bases and 1 base, there was a span of 7 bases. The chain uses TRBV5-1 and TRBJ1-1; D unresolved. The sequencing used peripheral blood, collected on day 0 of AZD1222 vaccination. This sequence originates from an adult in good health. The CDR3 is CASSSDGNTEAFF. In DNA, the CDR3 is TGCGCCAGCAGCTCGGATGGGAACACTGAAGCTTTCTTT.